This T cell receptor (beta chain) was captured by sequencing in a study of T cells in localized non-small cell lung cancer. Study findings and constraints: Uninvolved nearby lung showed the greatest T cell clonality, exceeding that found in tumor.

Per the germline V gene, CDR1 is MDHEN and CDR2 is SYDVKM. The V end was cut by 5 bases, the J end by 0 bases, with 8 bases between. This CDR3 spans 14 amino acids. To note about this clone: As yet, its antigen is unknown.

The repertoire was sequenced with immunoSEQ multiplex PCR; TCRdb's copy has only in-frame clones and lacks some. In the table there are about 9,600 clones, around 90% of which are singletons. Sample: peripheral blood, taken before any cancer treatment. The chain recombines TRBV28 with TRBJ2-1; D remains ambiguous. This receptor was obtained from a male donor at least 60 years old with stage III squamous cell lung carcinoma. The CDR3 DNA follows: TGTGCCAGCAGTCTACTCAGCTCCTACAATGAGCAGTTCTTC. Translation gives CASSLLSSYNEQFF. Variable domain in full (rest from reference TRBV28 and TRBJ2-1): DVKVTQSSRYLVKRTGEKVFLECVQDMDHENMFWYRQDPGLGLRLIYFSYDVKMKEKGDIPEGYSVSREKKERFSLILESASTNQTSMYLCASSLLSSYNEQFFGPGTRLTVL.